These 11 T cell receptor beta chains were all obtained from the same sample, sequenced in a study of blood T cells in healthy people across ages. A second about 6 to 12 cycle PCR used barcoded and J-beta primers. One entry per CDR3 protein results from TCRdb running MiXCR on the 5' RACE reads. The table has around 1,700,000 distinct CDR3 sequences, 28% seen once. Sequenced input: blood. Source of these receptors: a woman under 40 in good health.

The chain combines TRBV2 with TRBJ1-1; D call uncertain. CDR3 length: 11 residues. V was trimmed by 8 bases and J by 6 bases, leaving 10 bases between them. Germline loops: CDR1 SNHLY, CDR2 FYNNEI. The CDR3 sequence: CASQSTAEAFF. The CDR3 DNA sequence: TGTGCCAGCCAGAGCACGGCTGAAGCTTTCTTT.

The sample holds many counts of this clonotype. This chain uses TRBV20-1 with TRBJ2-6, with 12 bases aligning to TRBD2. After removal of 7 bases from V and 0 bases from J, the junction contained 1 base not matched to a gene. Germline V gene sequence: CDR1 DFQATT, CDR2 SNEGSKA (reference sequence). This CDR3 contains 15 residues. CDR3 region: CSGTSGNSGANVLTF. CDR3 nucleotide sequence: TGCAGTGGGACTAGCGGGAACTCTGGGGCCAACGTCCTGACTTTC.

The chain joins TRBV6-2 or TRBV6-3 to TRBJ2-1; D tentatively reads TRBD1 or TRBD2 (6 bases each). V was trimmed by 4 bases and J by 9 bases, leaving 16 bases between them. The CDR3 loop spans 14 amino acids. Looked up from germline, CDR1 is MNHEY and CDR2 is SVGEGT. The CDR3 spells CASSSTEGGSEQFF. CDR3 nucleotides: TGTGCCAGCAGTTCGACAGAGGGGGGTAGTGAGCAGTTCTTC.

As to this clonotype: This may be a read error: a much more frequent sequence differs by one nucleotide. The CDR3 end shows no conserved phenylalanine or tryptophan, and so a read error is likely. V usage is TRBV6-5 and J usage is TRBJ2-5; unclear D gene. Deletions cut 4 bases from V and 1 base from J, with 10 bases between. The CDR3 is 14 residues long. Germline values: CDR1 MNHEY, CDR2 SVGAGI. The DNA for the CDR3 is TGTGCCAGCAGTTCCCGCAGCGCCCAAGAGACCCAGTACGTC. This translates into CASSSRSAQETQYV.

This clonotype occurred many times. CDR3 in amino acids: CASSLEGEETQYF. CDR3 DNA sequence: TGCGCCAGCAGCTTAGAGGGAGAAGAGACCCAGTACTTC. The chain couples TRBV5-1 to TRBJ2-5; D is possibly TRBD2 (5 bases). The V end lost 2 bases, the J end lost 3 bases, and 8 bases lay between the germline ends. CDR1 and CDR2 from the germline V gene are SGHRS and YFSETQ. The CDR3 has 13 amino acids.

This chain joins TRBV9 and TRBJ2-2; possible D gene TRBD2, 6 bases. The germline V gene encodes CDR1 SGDLS and CDR2 YYNGEE. V dropped 4 bases and J dropped 1 base, with 14 bases sitting between them. This CDR3 is 16 amino acids long. The CDR3 region is CASSTGRAGNTGELFF. The CDR3, as DNA: TGTGCCAGCAGCACGGGACGAGCGGGGAACACCGGGGAGCTGTTTTTT.

The DNA for the CDR3 is TGTGCCAGCAGTTTATCTCTCGGACAGGGGTACGGGCAGTACTTC. Protein: CASSLSLGQGYGQYF. The gene calls are TRBV27 and TRBJ2-5; 9 bases are a match to TRBD1. Germline V gene sequence: CDR1 MNHEY, CDR2 SMNVEV (reference sequence). With 0 bases clipped from V and 11 bases from J, the junction kept 10 bases outside the gene matches. The CDR3 consists of 15 residues.

A word on this clonotype: A much larger clone lies a single base off, so this may be a read error. The chain has TRBV6-1 and TRBJ2-4; D is possibly TRBD1 (6 bases). V was shortened by 5 bases and J by 13 bases, with 21 bases between the two germline ends. Germline loops: CDR1 MNHNS, CDR2 SASEGT. CDR3 length equals 14 residues. As DNA, the CDR3 is TGTGCCAGCAGTCCCCGAGGGGGTTACAATGAGCAGTACTTC. Residues: CASSPRGGYNEQYF.

J is TRBJ2-2 and V is TRBV12-3 or TRBV12-4; unclear D gene. The CDR3 is 13 amino acids. Between the trimmed V and J ends, which lost 8 bases and 4 bases, there was a span of 11 bases. In nucleotides, the CDR3 is TGTGCCAGCTTATTAGCCGTCACCGGGGAGCTGTTTTTT. Translation gives CASLLAVTGELFF.

This clonotype was found a few times. This chain uses TRBV7-8 with TRBJ2-1; TRBD2 aligns across 13 bases. The length of the CDR3 is 15 residues. V dropped 7 bases and J dropped 8; count of bases not matched to a gene: 8. Germline CDR1 and CDR2: SGHVS and FQNEAQ. This chain's CDR3 is CASIGTSGTWDEQFF. The CDR3 region has the DNA TGTGCCAGCATCGGGACTAGCGGGACCTGGGATGAGCAGTTCTTC.

This clonotype was observed many times. The V and J genes are TRBV7-9 and TRBJ2-7; D is unresolved. The CDR3 runs 11 residues. Trimming stripped 5 bases from V and 5 bases from J, with 7 bases between. Germline values: CDR1 SEHNR, CDR2 FQNEAQ (reference sequence). CDR3 protein: CASSHSDEQYF. The CDR3, as DNA: TGTGCCAGCAGCCATTCCGACGAGCAGTACTTC.